The rows below give T cell receptor beta chains drawn from one sample of a study of cytomegalovirus exposure and HLA in healthy donors. The assay was immunoSEQ multiplex PCR, and TCRdb's table has in-frame clones only and misses some. The sample contains 43,000 or so clones, around 77% of which appear only once. The source material was PBMCs. The receptors shown here come from a man aged 25 to 40 in good health and CMV-seronegative. Each CDR3 is given without its conserved first and last residue. Fields, in order: clone size, V gene, CDR3 protein. Expanded clones get a size class; other rows say once, few or many, or leave the size out.

clone_size: -; v_call: TRBV10-3; cdr3_aa: AISETGTKTYEQY
clone_size: -; v_call: TRBV7-9; cdr3_aa: ASNSDTINYGYT
clone_size: -; v_call: TRBV29-1; cdr3_aa: SVSGVNQPQH
clone_size: -; v_call: TRBV19; cdr3_aa: ASSSRQGNQPQH
clone_size: -; v_call: TRBV6-5; cdr3_aa: ASSLLGGEQF
clone_size: -; v_call: TRBV4-3; cdr3_aa: ASSLGQGTYGYT
clone_size: -; v_call: TRBV5-6; cdr3_aa: ASSFQLAGNTGELF
clone_size: -; v_call: TRBV30; cdr3_aa: AWNRDRGNEQY
clone_size: -; v_call: TRBV29-1; cdr3_aa: SASNTASGRDEQF
clone_size: -; v_call: TRBV10-1; cdr3_aa: ASSELAGNTGELF
clone_size: once; v_call: TRBV6-5; cdr3_aa: ASATGVRYGYT
clone_size: -; v_call: TRBV11-1; cdr3_aa: ASSQTGASGETQY
clone_size: -; v_call: TRBV9; cdr3_aa: ASSVVGRDGYT
clone_size: -; v_call: TRBV4-3; cdr3_aa: ASSPGTFSYNEQF
clone_size: -; v_call: TRBV4-3; cdr3_aa: ASSQERTGNTIY
clone_size: -; v_call: TRBV11-3; cdr3_aa: ASSLGTGVNTGELF
clone_size: -; v_call: TRBV7-9; cdr3_aa: ASSGSEGADLYEQY
clone_size: -; v_call: TRBV18; cdr3_aa: ASSPPETGGENTEAF
clone_size: -; v_call: TRBV9; cdr3_aa: TSSVDVVPYEQY
clone_size: -; v_call: TRBV11-2; cdr3_aa: ASSYTLDTQY
clone_size: -; v_call: TRBV29-1; cdr3_aa: SASTGMGYGYT
clone_size: -; v_call: TRBV5-1; cdr3_aa: ASSVMSREGEQF
clone_size: -; v_call: TRBV5-4; cdr3_aa: ASSLSMGRRSGTLNTEAF
clone_size: -; v_call: TRBV19; cdr3_aa: ASSPTGLITDTQY
clone_size: -; v_call: TRBV9; cdr3_aa: ASSEIPGQPTGELF
clone_size: -; v_call: TRBV9; cdr3_aa: ASSVLSGSTYNEQF
clone_size: -; v_call: TRBV7-9; cdr3_aa: ASSPLMSGVRHEQY
clone_size: -; v_call: TRBV5-6; cdr3_aa: ASSLWTRINTGELF
clone_size: -; v_call: TRBV5-1; cdr3_aa: ASRSDAGGQETQY
clone_size: few; v_call: TRBV5-1; cdr3_aa: ASSFSRAATGELF
clone_size: -; v_call: TRBV18; cdr3_aa: ASSPEQGHLGANVLT
clone_size: -; v_call: TRBV7-9; cdr3_aa: ASSPSPSYYGYT
clone_size: -; v_call: TRBV18; cdr3_aa: ASSPRTGANTGELF
clone_size: -; v_call: TRBV4-3; cdr3_aa: ASSQVAGGTGEQY
clone_size: few; v_call: TRBV6-6; cdr3_aa: ASSLSGLGATEAF
clone_size: once; v_call: TRBV4-3; cdr3_aa: ASSRVTDKAGNTIY
clone_size: -; v_call: TRBV5-6; cdr3_aa: ASSLGGSHSWYEQY
clone_size: once; v_call: TRBV11-3; cdr3_aa: ASSLDSLLNTEAF
clone_size: -; v_call: TRBV6-5; cdr3_aa: ASSYSGEREKEQY
clone_size: -; v_call: TRBV7-8; cdr3_aa: ASSLGLSSQPQH
clone_size: -; v_call: TRBV19; cdr3_aa: ATRVNYGYT
clone_size: -; v_call: TRBV18; cdr3_aa: ASSREGLSTDTQY
clone_size: -; v_call: TRBV5-6; cdr3_aa: ASARVSGLADYNEQF
clone_size: -; v_call: TRBV9; cdr3_aa: AGSVAELGHLYGYT
clone_size: -; v_call: TRBV7-3; cdr3_aa: ASSPRPGSETQY
clone_size: -; v_call: TRBV28; cdr3_aa: ASSSSGQGVFGGELF
clone_size: -; v_call: TRBV15; cdr3_aa: ATSRIGTGEAF
clone_size: few; v_call: TRBV7-2; cdr3_aa: ASNTGGLAGAFTQY
clone_size: -; v_call: TRBV28; cdr3_aa: ASSLPTGNQPQH
clone_size: -; v_call: TRBV7-9; cdr3_aa: ASSPDSGGYGSPLH
clone_size: -; v_call: TRBV2; cdr3_aa: ASSEVRANTDTQY
clone_size: -; v_call: TRBV2; cdr3_aa: ASSADLNTEAF
clone_size: -; v_call: TRBV7-9; cdr3_aa: ASSLGGHKV
clone_size: -; v_call: TRBV7-9; cdr3_aa: ASSFGGGTNEKLF
clone_size: -; v_call: TRBV18; cdr3_aa: ASTLASPQETQY
clone_size: -; v_call: TRBV27; cdr3_aa: ASSLSNFEKLF
clone_size: few; v_call: TRBV5-1; cdr3_aa: ASSLELGSGNTIY
clone_size: -; v_call: TRBV7-6; cdr3_aa: ASSQTWQETQY
clone_size: once; v_call: TRBV29-1; cdr3_aa: SVRTGGRVGELF